These T cell receptor beta chains were read from a single sample in a study of T cells in localized non-small cell lung cancer. TCRdb's copy holds only in-frame clones and misses some; the assay was immunoSEQ multiplex PCR. Of some 80,000 clones in the sample, 84% are singletons; the top ten hold approximately 3%. The specimen comprised peripheral blood, sampled before any cancer treatment. These TCRs come from a man aged 40 to 70 with stage I lung adenocarcinoma. Both conserved end residues are part of each CDR3. The D gene is left open where the match is weak. Some rows have no size entry. The others give once, few or many, or a class for an expanded clone.

d_call j_call clone_size v_call cdr3_nt cdr3_aa
- TRBJ2-3 once TRBV6-1 TGTGCCAGCAGTGAAGCACCATCAGATACGCAGTATTTT CASSEAPSDTQYF
- TRBJ2-7 - TRBV5-4 TGTGCCAGCAGCCGTTGGGCGGCGATCAACCACGAGCAGTACTTC CASSRWAAINHEQYF
TRBD2 TRBJ2-1 once TRBV4-2 TGTGCCAGCAGCCAGGGACTAGCGGAGAACAATGAGCAGTTCTTC CASSQGLAENNEQFF
- TRBJ1-3 - TRBV6-5 TGTGCCAGCAGTTACCGGGGCCAGGCTGCGAGTAACACCATATATTTT CASSYRGQAASNTIYF
TRBD1 TRBJ2-7 - TRBV15 TGTGCCGCCGTGGGACAGGTCGGAGGCGAGCAGTACTTC CAAVGQVGGEQYF
TRBD2 TRBJ2-7 - TRBV11-2 TGTGCCAGCAGCTTAGGCGGGACTAGCGATTACGAGCAGTACTTC CASSLGGTSDYEQYF
- TRBJ2-1 - TRBV13 TGTGCCAGCAGCCAGCAGAGGTCCAATGAGCAGTTCTTC CASSQQRSNEQFF
TRBD1 TRBJ1-2 - TRBV5-1 TGCGCCAGCAGCAAAGGACAGGGGGGATACTATGGCTACACCTTC CASSKGQGGYYGYTF
- TRBJ1-1 - TRBV15 TGTGCCACCACGCACATGAACACTGAAGCTTTCTTT CATTHMNTEAFF
TRBD1 TRBJ1-6 - TRBV30 TGTGCCTGGACGGGACAGGGGACTTCACCCCTCCACTTT CAWTGQGTSPLHF